This entry features one T cell receptor beta chain sequence. Antigen: not known. This sample is part of a study of identical twins. General study results and limits: Fewer insertions characterized abundant cord blood beta clonotypes, whereas memory repertoires showed none.

TCRdb re-analysed the 5' RACE reads in MiXCR, keeping a single row per CDR3 protein. The sample includes 470,000 or so distinct CDR3 sequences, 20% to 30% of them seen just once. The CDR3 consists of 15 residues. Deletions cut 2 bases from V and 6 bases from J, with 15 bases between. The germline V gene encodes CDR1 SGHDT and CDR2 YYEEEE. The data were also submitted as part of a second study, on T cells expressing NK-cell markers. That report adds: TCR beta repertoires came from sorted CD3+CD56+NKG2C+, CD3+CD56+NKG2C- and CD3+CD56-NKG2C+ T cells.

This chain links TRBV5-6 with TRBJ2-1; D remains ambiguous. The sequence derives from a woman aged 18-29 years in good health. Material for sequencing was CD4+ T cells sorted from blood. Here the CDR3 reads CASSFMTARSNEQFF. CDR3 nucleotide sequence: TGTGCCAGCAGCTTTATGACGGCCAGGAGCAATGAGCAGTTCTTC.